This T cell receptor beta chain derives from a study of cytomegalovirus exposure and HLA in healthy donors. The study's findings and limits: Productive status was seen about 90% or about 30% of the time for most TCR beta V segments in an earlier analysis. The study designated 150 or so TCR beta chains cytomegalovirus-associated.

The germline gives CDR1 KGHSH, CDR2 LQKENI. The CDR3 runs 17 residues. The J segment lost 1 base and the V segment lost 1 base, leaving 1 base of the junction unmatched. In the PCR, 60 Vbeta and 13 Jbeta primers were used. Clones were read by immunoSEQ multiplex PCR, and TCRdb kept only the in-frame ones, dropping some. This repertoire shows roughly 130,000 clones, about four fifths found once; its top ten account for 2% to 2.5%. For this clone: What it binds is unknown.

The rearrangement links TRBV18 to TRBJ2-1, with 13 nucleotides matching TRBD2. The TCR was taken from a man aged 18 to 29 in good health and CMV-seronegative. The sample comprised PBMCs. Written as DNA, the CDR3 is TGTGCCAGCTCACCACGGACTAGCGGGAGTTCCTACAATGAGCAGTTCTTC. It codes for CASSPRTSGSSYNEQFF.